These 5 T cell receptor beta chains were all obtained from the same sample, sequenced in a study of T cell responses to AZD1222 COVID-19 vaccine. The method was immunoSEQ multiplex PCR; TCRdb's version includes in-frame clones alone and lacks a portion of them. The sample yields 95,000 to 110,000 clones, roughly nine tenths seen once. The specimen comprised peripheral blood, sampled on day 0 of AZD1222 vaccination. Receptors were obtained from an adult in good health.

The chain carries TRBV6-5 and TRBJ2-7; D unresolved. The CDR3 consists of 16 residues. The V gene lost 0 bases and the J gene lost 2 bases, with 14 bases spanning the gap. Looked up from germline, CDR1 is MNHEY and CDR2 is SVGAGI. Here the CDR3 reads CASSYSSFGVTYEQYF. The CDR3 DNA is TGTGCCAGCAGTTACTCGAGCTTCGGAGTTACCTACGAGCAGTACTTC.

CDR3 residues: CASSQDFMNTEAFF. CDR3 in DNA: TGTGCCAGCAGCCAGGACTTTATGAACACTGAAGCTTTCTTT. This sequence joins TRBV3-1 (or the pseudogene TRBV3-2) and TRBJ1-1; D call uncertain. V lost 3 bases and J lost 0, with 8 bases in between. The CDR3 contains 14 residues. Germline V gene data show CDR1 as LGHDT and CDR2 as YNNKEL (reference sequence).

This clone was seen once. The gene calls are TRBV15 and TRBJ2-1; D unresolved. The CDR3 totals 12 residues. Looked up from germline, CDR1 is LNHNV and CDR2 is YYDKDF (reference sequence). With 2 bases removed from V and 8 bases from J, the gap between germline ends came to 7 bases. The CDR3 nucleotides are TGTGCCACCAGCAGACGCGCGGATGAGCAGTTCTTC. Translating it yields CATSRRADEQFF.

The chain couples TRBV11-1 to TRBJ2-2, with 10 bases identical to TRBD1. CDR1 and CDR2 from the germline V gene are SGHAT and FQDESV (reference sequence). The V segment lost 5 bases and the J segment 3 bases; nucleotides outside the gene matches: 6. The CDR3 covers 16 residues. For the CDR3, the DNA is TGTGCCAGCAGCCCGACGGACAGGGGGGACACCGGGGAGCTGTTTTTT. Translating it yields CASSPTDRGDTGELFF.

The chain employs TRBV27 and TRBJ1-3, with no clear D. The CDR3 contains 13 residues. Germline CDR1 and CDR2: MNHEY and SMNVEV (reference sequence). V lost 3 bases to trimming and J lost 3 bases, with 6 bases between them. The CDR3 DNA follows: TGTGCCAGCAGTTTCCAATTTGGAAACACCATATATTTT. Residues: CASSFQFGNTIYF.